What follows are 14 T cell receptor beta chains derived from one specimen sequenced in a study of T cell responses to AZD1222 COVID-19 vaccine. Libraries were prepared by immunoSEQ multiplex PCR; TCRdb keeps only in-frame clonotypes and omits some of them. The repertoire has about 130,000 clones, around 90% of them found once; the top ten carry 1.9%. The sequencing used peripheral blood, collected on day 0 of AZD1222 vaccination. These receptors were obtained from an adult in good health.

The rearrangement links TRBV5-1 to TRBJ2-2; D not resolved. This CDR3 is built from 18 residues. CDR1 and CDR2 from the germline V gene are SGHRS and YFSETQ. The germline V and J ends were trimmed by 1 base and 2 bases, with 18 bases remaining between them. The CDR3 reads CASSLLGRIASNTGELFF. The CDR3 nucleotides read TGCGCCAGCAGCTTGTTAGGTAGGATAGCCTCAAACACCGGGGAGCTGTTTTTT.

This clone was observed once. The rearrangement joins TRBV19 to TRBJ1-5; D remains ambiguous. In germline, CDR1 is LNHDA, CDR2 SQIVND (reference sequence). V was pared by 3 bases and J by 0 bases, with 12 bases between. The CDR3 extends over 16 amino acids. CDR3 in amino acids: CASSIFSLNSNQPQHF. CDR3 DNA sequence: TGTGCCAGTAGTATTTTTTCCCTTAATAGCAATCAGCCCCAGCATTTT.

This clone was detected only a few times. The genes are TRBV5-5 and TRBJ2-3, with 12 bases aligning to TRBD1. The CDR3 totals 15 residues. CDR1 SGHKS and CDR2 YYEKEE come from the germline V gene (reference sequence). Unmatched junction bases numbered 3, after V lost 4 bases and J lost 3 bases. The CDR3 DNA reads TGTGCCAGCAGCGGGGACAGGGGGCTGACAGATACGCAGTATTTT. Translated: CASSGDRGLTDTQYF.

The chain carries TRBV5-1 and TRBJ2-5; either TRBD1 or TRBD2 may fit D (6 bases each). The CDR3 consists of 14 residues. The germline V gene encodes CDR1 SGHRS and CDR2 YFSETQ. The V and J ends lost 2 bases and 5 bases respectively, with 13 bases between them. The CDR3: CASSFLGGRETQYF. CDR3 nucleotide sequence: TGCGCCAGCAGCTTTTTGGGGGGCCGGGAGACCCAGTACTTC.

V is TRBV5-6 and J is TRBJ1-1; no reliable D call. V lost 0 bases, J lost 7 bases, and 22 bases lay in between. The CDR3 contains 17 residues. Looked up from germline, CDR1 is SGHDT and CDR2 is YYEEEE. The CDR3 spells CASSLESGLGFLIEAFF. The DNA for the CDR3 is TGTGCCAGCAGCTTGGAAAGTGGATTGGGGTTTCTGATTGAAGCTTTCTTT.

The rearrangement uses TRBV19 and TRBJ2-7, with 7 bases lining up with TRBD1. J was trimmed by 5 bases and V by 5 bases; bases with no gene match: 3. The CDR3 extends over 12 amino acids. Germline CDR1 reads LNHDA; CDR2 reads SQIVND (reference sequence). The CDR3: CASSVRGNEQYF. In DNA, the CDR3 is TGTGCCAGTAGTGTCAGGGGGAACGAGCAGTACTTC.

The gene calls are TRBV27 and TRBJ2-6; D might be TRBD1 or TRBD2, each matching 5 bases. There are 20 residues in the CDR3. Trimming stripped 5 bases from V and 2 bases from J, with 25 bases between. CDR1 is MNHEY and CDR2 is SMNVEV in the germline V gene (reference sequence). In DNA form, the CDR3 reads TGTGCCAGCAGTGGCGGAGAACGGGGCTGGCTGGTCCCTGGGGCCAACGTCCTGACTTTC. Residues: CASSGGERGWLVPGANVLTF.

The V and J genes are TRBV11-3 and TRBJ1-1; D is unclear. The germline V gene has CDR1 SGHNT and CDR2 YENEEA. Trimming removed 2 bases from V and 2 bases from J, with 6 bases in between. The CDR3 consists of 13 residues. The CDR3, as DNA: TGTGCCAGCAGCTTAAAGAGAAACACTGAAGCTTTCTTT. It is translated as CASSLKRNTEAFF.

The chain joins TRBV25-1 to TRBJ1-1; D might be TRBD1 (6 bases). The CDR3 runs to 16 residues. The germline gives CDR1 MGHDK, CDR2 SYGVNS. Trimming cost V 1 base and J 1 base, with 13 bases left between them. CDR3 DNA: TGTGCCAGCAGTGAATGGACCCTCAGGGGGAACACTGAAGCTTTCTTT. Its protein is CASSEWTLRGNTEAFF.

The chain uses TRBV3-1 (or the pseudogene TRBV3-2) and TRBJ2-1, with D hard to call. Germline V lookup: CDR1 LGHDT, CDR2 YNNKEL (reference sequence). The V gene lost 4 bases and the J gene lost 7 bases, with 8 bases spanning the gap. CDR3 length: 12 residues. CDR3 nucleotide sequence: TGTGCCAGCAGCCTTCTTGTGAATGAGCAGTTCTTC. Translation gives CASSLLVNEQFF.

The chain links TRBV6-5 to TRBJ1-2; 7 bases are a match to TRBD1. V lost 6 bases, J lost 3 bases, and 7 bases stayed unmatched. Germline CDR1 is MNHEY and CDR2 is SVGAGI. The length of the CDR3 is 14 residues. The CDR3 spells CASRRTGTDYGYTF. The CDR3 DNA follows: TGTGCCAGCAGACGGACAGGTACCGACTATGGCTACACCTTC.

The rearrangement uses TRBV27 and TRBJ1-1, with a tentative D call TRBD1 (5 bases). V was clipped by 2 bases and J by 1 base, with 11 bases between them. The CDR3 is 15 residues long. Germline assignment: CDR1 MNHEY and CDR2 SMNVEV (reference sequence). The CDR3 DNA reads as TGTGCCAGCAGTTTAACCCAACAGGCGAACACTGAAGCTTTCTTT. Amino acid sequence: CASSLTQQANTEAFF.

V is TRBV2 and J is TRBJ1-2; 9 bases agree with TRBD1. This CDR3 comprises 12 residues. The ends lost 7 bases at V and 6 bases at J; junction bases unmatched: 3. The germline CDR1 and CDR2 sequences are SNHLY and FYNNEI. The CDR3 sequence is CASTGTGHGYTF. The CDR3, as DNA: TGTGCCAGCACCGGGACAGGGCATGGCTACACCTTC.

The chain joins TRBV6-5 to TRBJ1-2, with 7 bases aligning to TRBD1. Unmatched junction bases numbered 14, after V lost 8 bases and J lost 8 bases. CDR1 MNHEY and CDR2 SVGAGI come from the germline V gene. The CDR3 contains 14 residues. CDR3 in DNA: TGTGCCAGCGGGGGGGGACAGAGATATGAGGGCTACACCTTC. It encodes CASGGGQRYEGYTF.